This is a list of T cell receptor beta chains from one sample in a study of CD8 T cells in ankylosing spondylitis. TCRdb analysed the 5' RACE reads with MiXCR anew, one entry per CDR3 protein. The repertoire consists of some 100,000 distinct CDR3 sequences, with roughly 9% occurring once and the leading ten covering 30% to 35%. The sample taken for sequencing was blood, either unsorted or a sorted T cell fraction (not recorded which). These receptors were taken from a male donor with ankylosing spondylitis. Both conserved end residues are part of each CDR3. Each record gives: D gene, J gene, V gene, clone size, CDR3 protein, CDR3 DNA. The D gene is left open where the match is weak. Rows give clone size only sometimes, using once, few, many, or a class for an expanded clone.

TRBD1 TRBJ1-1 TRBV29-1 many CSVFPGTGETEAFF TGCAGCGTTTTCCCCGGGACAGGGGAAACTGAAGCTTTCTTT
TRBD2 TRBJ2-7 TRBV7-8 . CASSPGLGAYEQYF TGTGCCAGCAGCCCCGGACTAGGGGCCTACGAGCAGTACTTC
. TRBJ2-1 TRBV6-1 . CASNDEGREQFF TGTGCCAGCAATGATGAGGGAAGGGAGCAGTTCTTC
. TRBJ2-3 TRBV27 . CASTPGLRSTDTQYF TGTGCCAGCACCCCGGGACTCCGTAGCACAGATACGCAGTATTTT
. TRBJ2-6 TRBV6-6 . CASSSGSSSGANVLTF TGTGCCAGCAGCTCCGGGTCCTCCTCTGGGGCCAACGTCCTGACTTTC
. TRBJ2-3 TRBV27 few CASSFFGSGTDTQYF TGTGCCAGCAGTTTCTTTGGGTCCGGCACAGATACGCAGTATTTT
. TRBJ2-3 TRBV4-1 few CASSQGGDTQYF TGCGCCAGCAGCCAAGGGGGAGATACGCAGTATTTT
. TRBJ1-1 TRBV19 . CASEGETTEAFF TGTGCCAGTGAGGGAGAAACGACTGAAGCTTTCTTT
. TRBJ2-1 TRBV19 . CASSSKELLYNEQFF TGTGCCAGTAGTAGTAAGGAGCTCCTCTACAATGAGCAGTTCTTC
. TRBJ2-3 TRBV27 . CASSLWQGDTQYF TGTGCCAGCAGTTTATGGCAGGGAGATACGCAGTATTTT
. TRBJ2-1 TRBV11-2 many CASSESSPTYNEQFF TGTGCCAGCAGCGAGTCTAGCCCAACCTACAATGAGCAGTTCTTC
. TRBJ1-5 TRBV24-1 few CATSDYRVNQPQHF TGTGCCACCAGTGATTACAGGGTAAATCAGCCCCAGCATTTT
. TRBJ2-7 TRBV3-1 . CASSQDPDDIYEQYF TGTGCCAGCAGCCAAGACCCGGACGACATCTACGAGCAGTACTTC
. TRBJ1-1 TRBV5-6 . CASSLAGRGVTEAFF TGTGCCAGCAGCTTGGCCGGGAGGGGTGTCACTGAAGCTTTCTTT
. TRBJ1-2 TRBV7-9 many CASSLLDGTYGYTF TGTGCCAGCAGTCTCCTGGACGGTACCTATGGCTACACCTTC
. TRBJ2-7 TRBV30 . CAWSSGNEQYF TGTGCCTGGAGTTCCGGGAACGAGCAGTACTTC
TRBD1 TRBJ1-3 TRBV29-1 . CSVAGRGLPGNTIYF TGCAGCGTTGCAGGCAGGGGGCTCCCTGGAAACACCATATATTTT
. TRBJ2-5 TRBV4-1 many CASSQAGSAEGTQYF TGCGCCAGCAGCCAAGCCGGTAGCGCCGAGGGGACCCAGTACTTC
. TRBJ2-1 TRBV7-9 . CASSRLSRNNEQFF TGTGCCAGCAGCCGGCTGTCCAGAAACAATGAGCAGTTCTTC
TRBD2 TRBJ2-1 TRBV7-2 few CASSLTGLAGAWNEQFF TGTGCCAGCAGCTTAACGGGACTAGCGGGAGCATGGAATGAGCAGTTCTTC
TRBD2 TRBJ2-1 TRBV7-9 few CASSLIGEGDEQFF TGTGCCAGCAGCTTAATAGGGGAGGGAGATGAGCAGTTCTTC
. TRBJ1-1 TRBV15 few CATSRVGGFTEAFF TGTGCCACCAGCAGAGTCGGGGGTTTCACTGAAGCTTTCTTT
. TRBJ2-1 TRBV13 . CASSLPQRDEQFF TGTGCCAGCAGCTTACCCCAACGGGATGAGCAGTTCTTC
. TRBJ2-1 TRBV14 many CASSQDPAARREQFF TGTGCCAGCAGCCAAGACCCGGCCGCCCGAAGAGAGCAGTTCTTC
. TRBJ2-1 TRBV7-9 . CASSKEDNEQFF TGTGCCAGCAGCAAGGAAGACAATGAGCAGTTCTTC
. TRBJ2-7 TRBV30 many CAWSVTSSEQYF TGTGCCTGGAGTGTAACTAGCTCGGAGCAGTACTTC
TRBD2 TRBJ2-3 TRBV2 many CASKERDYSTDTQYF TGTGCCAGCAAGGAACGGGACTACTCCACAGATACGCAGTATTTT
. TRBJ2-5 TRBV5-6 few CASSNTPGWGQETQYF TGTGCCAGCAGCAACACCCCCGGATGGGGCCAAGAGACCCAGTACTTC
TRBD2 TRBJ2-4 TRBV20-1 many CSAGTSELAKNIQYF TGCAGTGCTGGCACTAGCGAACTAGCCAAAAACATTCAGTACTTC
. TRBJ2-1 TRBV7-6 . CASSLGLTEQFF TGTGCCAGCAGCTTAGGCCTCACCGAGCAGTTCTTC
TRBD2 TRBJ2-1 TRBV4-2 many CASSQEGTSPSNEQFF TGTGCCAGCAGCCAAGAAGGGACTAGCCCCTCCAATGAGCAGTTCTTC
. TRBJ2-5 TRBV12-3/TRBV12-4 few CASSSIWETQYF TGTGCCAGCAGTTCAATCTGGGAGACCCAGTACTTC
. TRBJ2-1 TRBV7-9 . CASSPPTGVYNEQFF TGTGCCAGCAGCCCCCCGACAGGAGTGTACAATGAGCAGTTCTTC
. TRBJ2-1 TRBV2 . CASSGWGHGAYNEQFF TGTGCCAGCAGTGGTTGGGGTCATGGGGCCTACAATGAGCAGTTCTTC
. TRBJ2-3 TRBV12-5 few CASGPIPSGTDTQYF TGTGCTAGTGGCCCCATACCCTCTGGCACAGATACGCAGTATTTT
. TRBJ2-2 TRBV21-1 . CASSRGAGCCTGELFF TGTGCCAGCAGCAGGGGTGCGGGATGTTGCACCGGGGAGCTGTTTTTT
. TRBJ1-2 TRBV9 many CASSVGDGGSNYGYTF TGTGCCAGCAGCGTAGGCGATGGGGGTTCTAACTATGGCTACACCTTC
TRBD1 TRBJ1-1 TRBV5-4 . CASSSGQGHTEAFF TGTGCCAGCAGCTCTGGACAGGGACACACTGAAGCTTTCTTT
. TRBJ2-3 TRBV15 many CATSSGTTSTDTQYF TGTGCCACCAGCAGTGGGACAACTAGCACAGATACGCAGTATTTT
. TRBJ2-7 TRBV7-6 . CASSPLGTGSYEQYF TGTGCCAGCAGCCCCCTGGGGACGGGCTCCTACGAGCAGTACTTC
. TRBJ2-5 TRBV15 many CATSRDRGGKTQYF TGTGCCACCAGCAGAGACAGGGGAGGGAAGACCCAGTACTTC
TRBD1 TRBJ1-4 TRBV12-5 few CASGFRGIRTEKLFF TGTGCTAGTGGTTTCAGGGGGATTCGGACTGAAAAACTGTTTTTT
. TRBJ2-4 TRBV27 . CTSSSYGNIQYF TGTACCAGCAGTTCTTATGGAAACATTCAGTACTTC